The sequence of this TCR beta chain was determined in a study of immune evolution from preneoplasia to lung adenocarcinoma. General study findings and limits: Later-stage lesions appeared to have more T cells, more diversity, less clonality. Top clone frequencies peaked in normal lung, apparently declining through invasive adenocarcinoma.

Patient tissue came from resections in Japan or China, 2014–2017. Histologic diagnosis was independently verified by two lung pathologists. Trimming cost V 0 bases and J 10 bases; bases outside gene matches: 6. CDR1 is SGHDT, CDR2 YYEEEE, per germline. The CDR3 spans 14 residues. Here immunoSEQ multiplex PCR was the method, and the copy in TCRdb shows in-frame clones only, minus some. The profile shows about 6,300 clones, approximately 79% of them singletons. Comment on this clone: Its matching antigen is unknown.

The sample comprised FFPE minimally invasive lung adenocarcinoma tissue. This receptor was taken from a person between 70 and 80 years old with lung adenocarcinoma. The J gene is TRBJ1-4, the V gene TRBV5-6; 7 bases line up with TRBD1. CDR3 DNA: TGTGCCAGCAGCTTGGGGACAGGTTGGGGAAAACTGTTTTTT. The encoded protein is CASSLGTGWGKLFF.